The sequence of this TCR beta chain was determined in a study of shared clonotypes between healthy human individuals. Study information: Researchers drew samples from a couple of women and three men aged 18 to 49. Study findings and constraints: Large depth notwithstanding, sorted-subset sequencing proved incomplete by rarefaction.

A remark on this clone: Its antigen is still unknown.

Germline V gene lookup returns CDR1 ENHRY and CDR2 SYGVKD. The CDR3 totals 16 residues. Deletions cut 8 bases from V and 0 bases from J, with 17 bases between. On sorted subsets, replicate PCRs used roughly 190 ng DNA, or around 30,000 T cell genomes. Generated by immunoSEQ multiplex PCR, the TCRdb table keeps only in-frame clones and is missing some. The sample has 850,000 to 1,200,000 clones; approximately 70% are singletons. The chain uses TRBV10-3 and TRBJ1-5; the D gene is possibly TRBD1 (5 bases). The sample comprised memory CD4+ T cells sorted from blood. Subset: CD45RA-negative fraction. The source of this sequence is a man younger than 35 in good health. Here the CDR3 reads CAIVRGEQYSNQPQHF. DNA for the CDR3: TGTGCCATCGTGAGGGGTGAACAGTATAGCAATCAGCCCCAGCATTTT.